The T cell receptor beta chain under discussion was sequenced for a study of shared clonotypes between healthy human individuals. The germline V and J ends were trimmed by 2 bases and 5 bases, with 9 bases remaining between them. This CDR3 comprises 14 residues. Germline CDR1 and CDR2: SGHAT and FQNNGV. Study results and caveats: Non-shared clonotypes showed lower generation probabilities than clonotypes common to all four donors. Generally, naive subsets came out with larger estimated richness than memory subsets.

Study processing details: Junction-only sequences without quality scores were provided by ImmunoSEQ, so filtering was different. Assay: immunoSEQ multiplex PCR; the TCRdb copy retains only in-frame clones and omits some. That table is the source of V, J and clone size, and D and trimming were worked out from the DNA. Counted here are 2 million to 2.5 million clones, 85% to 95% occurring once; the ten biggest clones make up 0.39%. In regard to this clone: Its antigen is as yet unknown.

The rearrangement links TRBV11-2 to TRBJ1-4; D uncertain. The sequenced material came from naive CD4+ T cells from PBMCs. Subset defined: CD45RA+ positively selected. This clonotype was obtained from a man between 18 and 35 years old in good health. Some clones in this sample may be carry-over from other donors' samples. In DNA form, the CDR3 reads TGTGCCAGCAGCTTAACCCGGGGAAATGAAAAACTGTTTTTT. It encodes CASSLTRGNEKLFF.